This T cell receptor beta chain was identified during a study of T cells in women clearing cervical HPV infection. Study-level results: Each sample's T-cell count was unknown, possibly confounding richness.

Germline lookup yields CDR1 SGHVS and CDR2 FQNEAQ. The junction had 8 bases not matched to a gene; V was cut back by 5 bases and J by 5 bases. This CDR3 spans 14 amino acids. TCRdb's copy holds only in-frame clones and misses some; the assay was immunoSEQ multiplex PCR. The record lists 20,000 to 25,000 clones, of which the ten most abundant hold approximately 3.5%. Of note for this clone: Its specificity is not known. The CDR3 is cut off 3 residues early in the read; its end comes from the germline J gene.

The rearrangement joins TRBV7-8 to TRBJ2-5; the match to TRBD1 covers 7 bases. The sequenced material came from blood buffy coat. This receptor was taken from a woman between 18 and 70 years old with a cervical HPV16 infection that either progressed to CIN3+ or cleared (not recorded which). CDR3 in amino acids: CASSGRRQGETQYF. CDR3 DNA, as far as it was read: TGTGCCAGCAGCGGGCGACGACAGGGTGAGACC.